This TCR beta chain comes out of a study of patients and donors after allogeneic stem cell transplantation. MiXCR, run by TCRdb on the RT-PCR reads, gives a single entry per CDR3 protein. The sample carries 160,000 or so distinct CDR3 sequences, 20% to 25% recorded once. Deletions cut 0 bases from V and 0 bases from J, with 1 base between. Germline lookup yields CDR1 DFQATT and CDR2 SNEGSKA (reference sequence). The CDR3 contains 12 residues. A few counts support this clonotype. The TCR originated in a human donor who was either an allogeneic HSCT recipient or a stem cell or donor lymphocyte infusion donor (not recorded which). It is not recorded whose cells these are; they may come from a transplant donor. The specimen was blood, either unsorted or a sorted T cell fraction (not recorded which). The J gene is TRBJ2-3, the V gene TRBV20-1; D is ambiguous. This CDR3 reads CSARESTDTQYF. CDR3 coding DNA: TGCAGTGCTAGAGAAAGCACAGATACGCAGTATTTT.